The clone carrying this T cell receptor (beta chain) was observed many times. This sample is drawn from a study of blood T cell repertoires in COVID-19. Study information: Acute-phase and convalescent COVID-19 samples originated in the United States, Italy and Spain. Nucleic acid was either cDNA or gDNA, and it came from T cells, B-cell-depleted T cells, or PBMCs.

Authors' analysis steps: Estimation of nucleated cell counts relied on the amplification of reference gene primers. Sequencing was performed with immunoSEQ multiplex PCR; in TCRdb, only in-frame clones are kept and a portion is missing. Clonal size and the V and J genes are those of that table, whereas D and trimming came from the DNA. The repertoire holds around 160,000 clones, with roughly 74% as singletons. The germline V gene encodes CDR1 MDHEN and CDR2 SYDVKM. The CDR3 runs to 14 residues. The ends lost 3 bases at V and 4 bases at J; junction bases unmatched: 2. Sequencing was performed on peripheral blood. This sequence originates from a woman older than 75 with acute or convalescent COVID-19. The chain carries TRBV28 and TRBJ2-1; 8 positions agree with TRBD2. The CDR3 loop is CASSLGGRYNEQFF. In nucleotides, the CDR3 is TGTGCCAGCAGTTTGGGCGGGAGGTACAATGAGCAGTTCTTC.